Shown below are 20 T cell receptor beta chains from a single sample sequenced in a study of T cell responses to AZD1222 COVID-19 vaccine. Assay used: immunoSEQ multiplex PCR; TCRdb lists only in-frame clones, some missing. The data contain around 140,000 clones, 85% to 90% of them singletons. The input for sequencing was peripheral blood, taken on day 0 of AZD1222 vaccination. The receptors originated from an adult in good health.

This clone was observed a few times. The V and J genes are TRBV10-3 and TRBJ1-5; possibly TRBD1 for D (6 bases). V was shortened by 6 bases and J by 6 bases, with 18 bases between the two germline ends. Germline-derived CDR1 and CDR2 are ENHRY and SYGVKD. This CDR3 is 15 amino acids long. CDR3 nucleotide sequence: TGTGCCATCAGCCAATCTACAGGGTATGGTCAGCCCCAGCATTTT. Translation gives CAISQSTGYGQPQHF.

The DNA for the CDR3 is TGTGCCAGCAGCTTAAGACAGGGGGGGTACACTGAAGCTTTCTTT. This sequence encodes CASSLRQGGYTEAFF. This chain links TRBV7-2 with TRBJ1-1, with 9 bases that match TRBD1. With 2 bases clipped from V and 3 bases from J, the junction kept 4 bases outside the gene matches. The CDR3 has 15 amino acids. The germline CDR1 and CDR2 sequences are SGHTA and FQGNSA. The variable domain in full, with the rest retrieved from reference TRBV7-2 and TRBJ1-1, is GAGVSQSPSNKVTEKGKDVELRCDPISGHTALYWYRQSLGQGLEFLIYFQGNSAPDKSGLPSDRFSAERTGGSVSTLTIQRTQQEDSAVYLCASSLRQGGYTEAFFGQGTRLTVV.

This rearrangement joins TRBV3-1 (or the pseudogene TRBV3-2) to TRBJ2-2, with 7 nucleotides matching TRBD2. The V gene's germline CDR1 is LGHDT and CDR2 YNNKEL (reference sequence). The CDR3 consists of 16 residues. J was trimmed by 3 bases and V by 0 bases; bases with no gene match: 4. The CDR3, as DNA: TGTGCCAGCAGCCAAGATATGGGGGGGGACACCGGGGAGCTGTTTTTT. Its translation: CASSQDMGGDTGELFF.

The V call is TRBV6-5, the J call TRBJ1-4; the D gene is possibly TRBD1 (6 bases). The V gene lost 0 bases and the J gene lost 8 bases, with 13 bases spanning the gap. The CDR3 has 15 residues. Germline V gene data show CDR1 as MNHEY and CDR2 as SVGAGI. The CDR3 nucleotides are TGTGCCAGCAGTTACTCGAGGGGGATAAACGAAAAACTGTTTTTT. Translating gives CASSYSRGINEKLFF.

Concerning this clone: The junction shows a germline mismatch at one end, possibly a read error. This same CDR3 is encoded by further DNA sequences in the sample. The CDR3 loop is CASSTGLTAYGYTF. CDR3 in DNA: TGCGCCAGCAGTACGGGACTGACAGCCTATGGCTACACCTTC. V gene TRBV6-2 or TRBV6-3 combines with J gene TRBJ1-2; D perhaps matches TRBD1 (5 bases). The CDR3 totals 14 residues. Germline assignment: CDR1 MNHEY and CDR2 SVGEGT.

The V call is TRBV4-3, the J call TRBJ2-3; 9 nucleotides match TRBD2. Unmatched junction bases numbered 2, after V lost 4 bases and J lost 3 bases. Germline V gene lookup returns CDR1 LGHNA and CDR2 YSLEER. This CDR3 is built from 14 residues. CDR3 nucleotides: TGCGCCAGCAGCCCCAGCGGGGGGACAGATACGCAGTATTTT. Amino acid sequence: CASSPSGGTDTQYF.

The chain uses TRBV2 and TRBJ2-5, with 7 bases identical to TRBD1. This CDR3 is 13 amino acids long. Germline loops: CDR1 SNHLY, CDR2 FYNNEI. The V gene end was trimmed by 5 bases and the J gene end by 2 bases; junction bases not matched to a gene: 2. CDR3 sequence (DNA): TGTGCCAGCAGTCAGGACAGGCAAGAGACCCAGTACTTC. Translating it yields CASSQDRQETQYF.

In regard to this clone: One junction end does not reproduce the germline sequence, and a read error may be involved. The chain is built from TRBV7-7 and TRBJ2-2; D perhaps matches TRBD2 (7 bases). This CDR3 spans 16 amino acids. Germline assignment: CDR1 SSHAT and CDR2 FNYEAQ (reference sequence). The CDR3 spells CASSPRAGGQGGELFF. CDR3 in DNA: TGTGCTAGCAGCCCCCGAGCCGGGGGGCAAGGCGGGGAGCTGTTTTTT. The full variable domain, with the rest looked up from reference TRBV7-7 and TRBJ2-2, is GAGVSQSPRYKVTKRGQDVTLRCDPISSHATLYWYQQALGQGPEFLTYFNYEAQPDKSGLPSDRFSAERPEGSISTLTIQRTEQRDSAMYRCASSPRAGGQGGELFFGEGSRLTVL.

The rearrangement joins TRBV28 to TRBJ2-7; 7 bases align to TRBD1. The trim removed 5 bases at V and 1 base at J, leaving 8 bases unmatched. The CDR3 loop spans 15 amino acids. Germline assignment: CDR1 MDHEN and CDR2 SYDVKM. CDR3 sequence reads: CASSEQGKGSYEQYF. CDR3 in DNA: TGTGCCAGCAGTGAACAGGGGAAGGGATCCTACGAGCAGTACTTC.

The chain recombines TRBV28 with TRBJ2-7; D is possibly TRBD2 (6 bases). Germline CDR1 is MDHEN and CDR2 is SYDVKM. The V end was cut by 6 bases, the J end by 5 bases, with 14 bases between. The CDR3 is 13 residues long. The CDR3, as DNA: TGTGCCAGCAGGGGGGGATCCCTAAACGAGCAGTACTTC. Protein sequence: CASRGGSLNEQYF.

The V call is TRBV30, the J call TRBJ1-1, with D uncertain. CDR1 is GTSNPN and CDR2 is SVGIG in the germline V gene (reference sequence). The CDR3 length is 14 residues. Trimming took 0 bases from V and 0 from J, leaving 8 bases between them. In nucleotides, the CDR3 is TGTGCCTGGAGTGTAGGGCAGGTGAACACTGAAGCTTTCTTT. Translation: CAWSVGQVNTEAFF. The whole variable domain, remainder taken from reference TRBV30 and TRBJ1-1, is SQTIHQWPATLVQPVGSPLSLECTVEGTSNPNLYWYRQAAGRGLQLLFYSVGIGQISSEVPQNLSASRPQDRQFILSSKKLLLSDSGFYLCAWSVGQVNTEAFFGQGTRLTVV.

In this sample, this clone turned up a few times. V is TRBV29-1 and J is TRBJ1-2, with TRBD1 matching over 9 bases. From germline, CDR1 is SQVTM and CDR2 ANQGSEA. V dropped 3 bases and J dropped 5; count of bases not matched to a gene: 7. This CDR3 spans 14 amino acids. This CDR3 reads CSVDTPGQGYGYTF. In DNA form, the CDR3 reads TGCAGCGTTGACACACCGGGACAGGGATATGGCTACACCTTC.

This chain links TRBV23-1 with TRBJ1-5; D remains unclear. TRBV23-1 is noted as an ORF with a role that remains uncertain. V lost 4 bases and J lost 2, with 15 bases in between. The CDR3 extends over 16 amino acids. The CDR3 protein is CASSLRTLGGNQPQHF. The DNA of the CDR3 is TGCGCCAGCAGTCTTCGGACCCTTGGGGGCAATCAGCCCCAGCATTTT.

V and J are TRBV18 and TRBJ1-4; 7 positions match TRBD1. Germline V gives CDR1 KGHSH, CDR2 LQKENI. After removal of 3 bases from V and 7 bases from J, the junction contained 11 bases not matched to a gene. The CDR3 length is 16 residues. Here the CDR3 reads CASSPGQASVIEKLFF. CDR3 bases: TGTGCCAGCTCACCCGGACAGGCGTCTGTTATTGAAAAACTGTTTTTT.

The chain is built from TRBV7-8 and TRBJ2-1; 8 bases line up with TRBD1. The V segment lost 5 bases and the J segment 9 bases; nucleotides outside the gene matches: 15. CDR3 length equals 16 residues. Germline V gene sequence: CDR1 SGHVS, CDR2 FQNEAQ. In DNA, the CDR3 is TGTGCCAGCAGCACAAAAGACAGGGGTAGGAGGGGTGAGCAGTTCTTC. Amino acids: CASSTKDRGRRGEQFF.

The chain uses TRBV28 and TRBJ2-3; TRBD2 might be the D (6 bases). Per germline, CDR1 MDHEN and CDR2 SYDVKM. The CDR3 loop spans 16 amino acids. Trimming took off 2 bases at V and 2 bases at J, with 14 bases between the two ends. Written as DNA, the CDR3 is TGTGCCAGCAGTTTAGGGTTGGCGGGGTCCACAGATACGCAGTATTTT. This translates into CASSLGLAGSTDTQYF.

V gene TRBV6-2 or TRBV6-3 combines with J gene TRBJ2-5; D perhaps matches TRBD1 (6 bases). This CDR3 is 15 amino acids long. V dropped 5 bases and J dropped 9 bases, with 22 bases sitting between them. Germline CDR1 is MNHEY and CDR2 is SVGEGT. The CDR3 DNA sequence: TGTGCCAGCAGTGACCGGACAGCCGCAGATCTGCCCCAGTACTTC. Protein product: CASSDRTAADLPQYF.

V gene TRBV3-1 (or the pseudogene TRBV3-2) combines with J gene TRBJ1-5; D is ambiguous. Germline CDR1 is LGHDT and CDR2 is YNNKEL (reference sequence). The CDR3 consists of 14 residues. V was trimmed by 1 base and J by 0 bases, leaving 4 bases between them. The CDR3 DNA follows: TGTGCCAGCAGCCAAGGCTTTAGCAATCAGCCCCAGCATTTT. Its translation: CASSQGFSNQPQHF.

The chain uses TRBV28 and TRBJ1-2; D ambiguous. This CDR3 has 12 residues. The V end lost 3 bases, the J end lost 6 bases, and 8 bases lay between the germline ends. Germline V gene data show CDR1 as MDHEN and CDR2 as SYDVKM. CDR3: CASSFFFNGYTF. The CDR3 nucleotides are TGTGCCAGCAGTTTCTTTTTTAATGGCTACACCTTC.

The chain recombines TRBV9 with TRBJ2-7, with a possible D match to TRBD2 (5 bases). This CDR3 is built from 14 residues. Trimming took 0 bases from V and 0 from J, leaving 7 bases between them. Germline CDR1 SGDLS, CDR2 YYNGEE. Here the CDR3 DNA reads TGTGCCAGCAGCGTAGAGGGAGACTCCTACGAGCAGTACTTC. This codes for CASSVEGDSYEQYF.